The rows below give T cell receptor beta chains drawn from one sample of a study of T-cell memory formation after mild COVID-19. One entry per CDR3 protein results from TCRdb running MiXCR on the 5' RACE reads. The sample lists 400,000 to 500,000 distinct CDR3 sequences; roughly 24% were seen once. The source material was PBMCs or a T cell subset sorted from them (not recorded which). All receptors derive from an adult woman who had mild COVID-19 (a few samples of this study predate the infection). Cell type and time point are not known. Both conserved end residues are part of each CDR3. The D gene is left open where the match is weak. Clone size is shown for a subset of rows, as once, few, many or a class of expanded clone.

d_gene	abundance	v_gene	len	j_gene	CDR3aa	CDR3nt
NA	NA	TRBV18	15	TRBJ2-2	CASSSAGANTGELFF	TGTGCCAGCTCGTCCGCCGGGGCAAACACCGGGGAGCTGTTTTTT
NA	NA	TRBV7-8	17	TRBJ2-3	CASSLAGSVESTDTQYF	TGTGCCAGCAGCTTAGCGGGATCCGTTGAAAGCACAGATACGCAGTATTTT
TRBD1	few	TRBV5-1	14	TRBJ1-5	CASSADRGYQPQHF	TGCGCCAGCAGCGCGGACAGGGGATATCAGCCCCAGCATTTT
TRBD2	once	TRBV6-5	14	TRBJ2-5	CASTEAGVQETQYF	TGTGCCAGCACGGAAGCGGGAGTTCAAGAGACCCAGTACTTC
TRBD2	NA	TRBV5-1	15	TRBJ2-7	CASSLVAGSSYEQYF	TGCGCCAGCAGCTTGGTAGCGGGGTCATCCTACGAGCAGTACTTC
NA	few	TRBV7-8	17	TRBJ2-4	CASSLAESSRGENIQYF	TGTGCCAGCAGCTTAGCGGAGTCCTCAAGGGGTGAAAACATTCAGTACTTC
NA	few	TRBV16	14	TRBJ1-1	CASSQGKSGVPAFF	TGTGCCAGCAGCCAAGGAAAATCAGGGGTACCAGCTTTCTTT
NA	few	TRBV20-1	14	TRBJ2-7	CSARYGGASYEQYF	TGCAGTGCTAGGTATGGCGGGGCCTCCTACGAGCAGTACTTC
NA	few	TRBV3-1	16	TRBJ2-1	CASSRHGDSSYNEQFF	TGTGCCAGCAGCCGCCACGGGGATAGCTCCTACAATGAGCAGTTCTTC
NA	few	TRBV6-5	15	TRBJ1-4	CASSYSGARSEKLFF	TGTGCCAGCAGTTACTCGGGGGCCCGATCCGAAAAACTGTTTTTT
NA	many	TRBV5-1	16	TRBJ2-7	CASSSRGGQTNYEQYF	TGCGCCAGCAGCTCGAGGGGCGGCCAGACTAACTACGAGCAGTACTTC
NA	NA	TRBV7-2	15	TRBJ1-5	CASSLGHSGNQPQHF	TGTGCCAGCAGCTTAGGCCATAGCGGCAATCAGCCCCAGCATTTT
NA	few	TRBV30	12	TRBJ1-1	CAWTRRNTEAFF	TGTGCCTGGACCCGCCGGAACACTGAAGCTTTCTTT
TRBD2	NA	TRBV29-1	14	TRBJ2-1	CSARRLADYNEQFF	TGCAGCGCCCGGAGGCTAGCGGATTACAATGAGCAGTTCTTC
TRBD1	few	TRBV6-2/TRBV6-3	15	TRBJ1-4	CASSVQGARNEKLFF	TGTGCCAGCAGTGTTCAGGGGGCGAGGAATGAAAAACTGTTTTTT
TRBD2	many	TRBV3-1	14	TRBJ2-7	CASSPLAGDYEQYF	TGTGCCAGCAGCCCTCTAGCGGGAGACTACGAGCAGTACTTC
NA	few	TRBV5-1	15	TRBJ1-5	CASSLGQAGNQPQHF	TGCGCCAGCAGCTTGGGGCAGGCGGGAAACCAGCCCCAGCATTTT
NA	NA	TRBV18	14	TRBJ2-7	CASSPSQAGYEQYF	TGTGCCAGCTCACCGTCGCAGGCGGGGTACGAGCAGTACTTC
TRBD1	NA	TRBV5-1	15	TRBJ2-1	CASSLRDSRTNEQFF	TGCGCCAGCAGCCTCCGGGACAGCAGGACCAATGAGCAGTTCTTC
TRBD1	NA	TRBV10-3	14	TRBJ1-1	CAIRRDRDYTEAFF	TGTGCCATCAGAAGGGACAGGGATTACACTGAAGCTTTCTTT
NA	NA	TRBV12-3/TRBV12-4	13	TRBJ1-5	CASSRQINQPQHF	TGTGCCAGCAGTCGACAGATTAATCAGCCCCAGCATTTT
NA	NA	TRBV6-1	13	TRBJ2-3	CASERVITDTQYF	TGTGCCTCGGAGCGGGTTATCACAGATACGCAGTATTTT
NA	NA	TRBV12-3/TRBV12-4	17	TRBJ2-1	CASTTDPGGARRNEQFF	TGTGCCAGCACCACTGATCCTGGGGGGGCGCGGAGGAATGAGCAGTTCTTC
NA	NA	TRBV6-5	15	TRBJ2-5	CASSLAPRAGVVQYF	TGTGCCAGCAGCCTCGCCCCGAGGGCAGGTGTTGTCCAGTACTTC
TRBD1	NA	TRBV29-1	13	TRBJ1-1	CSVQTGGGTEAFF	TGCAGCGTTCAGACAGGGGGGGGGACTGAAGCTTTCTTT